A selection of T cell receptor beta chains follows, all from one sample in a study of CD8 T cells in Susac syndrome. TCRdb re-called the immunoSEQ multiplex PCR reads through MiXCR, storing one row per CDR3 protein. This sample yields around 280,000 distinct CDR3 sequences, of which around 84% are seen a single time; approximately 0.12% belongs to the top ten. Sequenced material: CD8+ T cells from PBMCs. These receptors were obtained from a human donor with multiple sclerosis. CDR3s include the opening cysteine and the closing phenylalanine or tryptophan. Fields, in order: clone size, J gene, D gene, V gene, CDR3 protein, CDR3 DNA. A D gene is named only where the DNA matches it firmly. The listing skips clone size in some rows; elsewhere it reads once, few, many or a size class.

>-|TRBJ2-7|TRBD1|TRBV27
CASSIGQGSEQYF
TGTGCCAGCAGTATCGGACAGGGTAGCGAGCAGTACTTC
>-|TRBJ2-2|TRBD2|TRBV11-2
CASSRLSGSTGELFF
TGTGCCAGCAGTAGACTAAGCGGGAGCACCGGGGAGCTGTTTTTT
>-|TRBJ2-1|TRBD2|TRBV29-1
CSVEGMPSGNYNEQFF
TGCAGCGTTGAAGGGATGCCTAGCGGAAATTACAATGAGCAGTTCTTC
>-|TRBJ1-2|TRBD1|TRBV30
CAWSREEGAYGYTF
TGTGCCTGGAGCCGGGAAGAGGGGGCCTATGGCTACACCTTC
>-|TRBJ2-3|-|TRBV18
CASSPQGGTEDTQYF
TGTGCCAGCTCACCCCAAGGGGGGACTGAAGATACGCAGTATTTT
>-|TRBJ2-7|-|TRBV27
CASSFSKSTYEQYF
TGTGCCAGCAGTTTCTCGAAGTCGACCTACGAGCAGTACTTC
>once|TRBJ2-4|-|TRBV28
CASSFLTQGGPKNIQYF
TGTGCCAGCAGTTTTTTGACTCAGGGTGGCCCCAAAAACATTCAGTACTTC
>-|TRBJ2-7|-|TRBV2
CASSRTGTVHEQYF
TGTGCCAGCAGCCGAACAGGGACGGTACACGAGCAGTACTTC
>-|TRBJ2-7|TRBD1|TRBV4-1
CASSQRDRYYEQYF
TGCGCCAGCAGCCAAAGGGACAGATACTACGAGCAGTACTTC
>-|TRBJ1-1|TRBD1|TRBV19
CASSIQGDTEAFF
TGTGCCAGTAGTATCCAGGGGGACACTGAAGCTTTCTTT
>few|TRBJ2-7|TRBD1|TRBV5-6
CASSRGQRMGGYEQYF
TGTGCCAGCAGTAGGGGACAGCGGATGGGCGGTTACGAGCAGTACTTC
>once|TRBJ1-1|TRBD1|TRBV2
CASRGDRGRTMNTEAFF
TGTGCCAGCAGGGGTGACAGGGGACGTACTATGAACACTGAAGCTTTCTTT
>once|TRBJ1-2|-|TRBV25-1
CASSESGRNYGYTF
TGTGCCAGCAGTGAATCCGGACGTAACTATGGCTACACCTTC
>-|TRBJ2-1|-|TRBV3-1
CATYGEKDEQFF
TGTGCCACGTACGGAGAGAAGGATGAGCAGTTCTTC
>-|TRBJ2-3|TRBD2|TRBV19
CASSIDHEAGGTDTQYF
TGTGCCAGTAGTATAGATCATGAAGCGGGAGGAACAGATACGCAGTATTTT
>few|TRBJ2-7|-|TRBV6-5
CASSYGFAYEQYF
TGTGCCAGCAGTTACGGGTTTGCCTACGAGCAGTACTTC
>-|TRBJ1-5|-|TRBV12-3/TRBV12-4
CASSKSEGQRNSNQPQHF
TGTGCCAGCAGTAAATCCGAAGGACAGCGAAATAGCAATCAGCCCCAGCATTTT
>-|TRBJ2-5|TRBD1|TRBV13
CASSLRPGTVQETQYF
TGTGCCAGCAGCCTCAGGCCCGGGACAGTTCAAGAGACCCAGTACTTC
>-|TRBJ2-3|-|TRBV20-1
CSARVRDPRQGREDTQYF
TGCAGTGCTAGAGTCCGGGACCCTCGGCAAGGGCGGGAAGATACGCAGTATTTT
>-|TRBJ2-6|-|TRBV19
CASNRREANVLTF
TGTGCCAGTAACCGCCGTGAGGCCAACGTCCTGACTTTC
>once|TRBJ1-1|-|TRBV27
CASSFGLGGSTEAFF
TGTGCCAGCAGTTTCGGGTTGGGGGGCTCCACTGAAGCTTTCTTT
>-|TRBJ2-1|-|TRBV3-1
CASSQDVGELWPNEQFF
TGTGCCAGCAGCCAAGATGTCGGGGAGCTGTGGCCCAATGAGCAGTTCTTC
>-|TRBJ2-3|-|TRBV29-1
CSVWGGSTDTQYF
TGCAGCGTTTGGGGCGGGAGCACAGATACGCAGTATTTT
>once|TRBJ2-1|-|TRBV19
CASEVGPGFRSGTRYNEQFF
TGTGCCAGCGAAGTAGGGCCGGGATTCAGAAGCGGGACAAGGTACAATGAGCAGTTCTTC
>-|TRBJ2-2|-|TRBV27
CASSLSPGRVDRNTGELFF
TGTGCCAGCAGTTTATCTCCGGGTAGGGTCGACCGGAACACCGGGGAGCTGTTTTTT